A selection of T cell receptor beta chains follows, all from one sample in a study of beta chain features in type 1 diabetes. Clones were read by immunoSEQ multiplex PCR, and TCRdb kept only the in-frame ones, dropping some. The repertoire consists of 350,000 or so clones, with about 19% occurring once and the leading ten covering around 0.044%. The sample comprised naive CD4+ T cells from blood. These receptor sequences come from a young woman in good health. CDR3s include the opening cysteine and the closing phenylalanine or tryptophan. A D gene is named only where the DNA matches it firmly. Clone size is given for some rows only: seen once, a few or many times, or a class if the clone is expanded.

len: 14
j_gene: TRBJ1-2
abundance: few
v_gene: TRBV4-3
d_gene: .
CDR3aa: CASSQDVAVTGYTF
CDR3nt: TGCGCCAGCAGCCAAGATGTGGCAGTCACAGGCTACACCTTC

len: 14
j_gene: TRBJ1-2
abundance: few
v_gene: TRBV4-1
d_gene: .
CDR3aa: CASSPNRISNGYTF
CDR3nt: TGCGCCAGCAGCCCAAACAGGATTTCCAATGGCTACACCTTC

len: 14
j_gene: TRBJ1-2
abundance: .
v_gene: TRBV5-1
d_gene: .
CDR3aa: CASSLEGGAGGYTF
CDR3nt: TGCGCCAGCAGCTTGGAGGGAGGGGCTGGTGGCTACACCTTC

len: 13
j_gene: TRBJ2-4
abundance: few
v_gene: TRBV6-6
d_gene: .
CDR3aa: CASSRGQAGGQYF
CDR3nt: TGTGCCAGCAGTCGCGGCCAGGCGGGCGGTCAGTACTTC

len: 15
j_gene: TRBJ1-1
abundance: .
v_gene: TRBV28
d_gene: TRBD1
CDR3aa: CASSSPTGMNTEAFF
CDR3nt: TGTGCCAGCAGTTCTCCGACAGGGATGAACACTGAAGCTTTCTTT

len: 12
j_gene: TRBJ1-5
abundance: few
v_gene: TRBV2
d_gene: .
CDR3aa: CASSSQYQPQHF
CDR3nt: TGTGCCAGCAGTTCCCAGTATCAGCCCCAGCATTTT

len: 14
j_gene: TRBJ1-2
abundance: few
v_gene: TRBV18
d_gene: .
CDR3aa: CASSPRGGFEGYTF
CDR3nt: TGTGCCAGCTCACCACGCGGAGGGTTTGAAGGCTACACCTTC

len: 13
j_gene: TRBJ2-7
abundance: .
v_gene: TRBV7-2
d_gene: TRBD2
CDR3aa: CASSLPRAGEQYF
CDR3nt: TGTGCCAGCTCCCTTCCCCGAGCGGGGGAGCAGTACTTC

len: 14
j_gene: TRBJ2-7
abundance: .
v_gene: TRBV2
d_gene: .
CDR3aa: CASSEGDFSYEQYF
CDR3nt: TGTGCCAGCAGTGAAGGGGACTTCTCCTACGAGCAGTACTTC

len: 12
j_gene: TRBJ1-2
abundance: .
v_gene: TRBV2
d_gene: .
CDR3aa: CASRTLKPGYTF
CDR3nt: TGTGCCAGCAGGACACTCAAGCCGGGCTACACCTTC

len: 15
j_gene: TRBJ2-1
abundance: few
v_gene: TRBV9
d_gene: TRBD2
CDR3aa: CASSVSGGPYNEQFF
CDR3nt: TGTGCCAGCAGCGTAAGCGGGGGTCCTTACAATGAGCAGTTCTTC

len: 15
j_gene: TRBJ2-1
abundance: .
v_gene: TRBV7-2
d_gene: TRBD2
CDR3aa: CASSLRGGRDNEQFF
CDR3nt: TGTGCCAGCAGCCTGCGGGGGGGCCGGGACAATGAGCAGTTCTTC

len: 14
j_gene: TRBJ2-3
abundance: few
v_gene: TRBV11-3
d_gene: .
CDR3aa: CASSSGYGTDTQYF
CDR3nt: TGTGCCAGCAGCTCCGGGTACGGCACAGATACGCAGTATTTT

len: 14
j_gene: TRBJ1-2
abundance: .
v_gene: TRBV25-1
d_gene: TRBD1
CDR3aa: CASSEQGGFYGYTF
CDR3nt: TGTGCCAGCAGTGAACAGGGGGGATTCTATGGCTACACCTTC

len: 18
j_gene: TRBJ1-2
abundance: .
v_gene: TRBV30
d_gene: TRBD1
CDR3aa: CAWSVGQGRAVTNYGYTF
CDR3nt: TGTGCCTGGAGTGTGGGACAGGGGAGGGCGGTAACTAACTATGGCTACACCTTC

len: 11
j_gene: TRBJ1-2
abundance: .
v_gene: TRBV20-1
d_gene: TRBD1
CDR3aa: CSVQTGTGYTF
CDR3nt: TGCAGTGTCCAGACAGGGACCGGCTACACCTTC

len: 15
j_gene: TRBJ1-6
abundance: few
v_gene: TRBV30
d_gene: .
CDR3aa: CAWSVGQGLNSPLHF
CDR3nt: TGTGCCTGGAGTGTAGGGCAGGGGCTCAATTCACCCCTCCACTTT

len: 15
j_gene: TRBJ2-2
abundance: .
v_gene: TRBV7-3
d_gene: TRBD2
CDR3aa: CASSSGLAGAGELFF
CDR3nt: TGTGCCAGCAGCTCCGGACTAGCGGGGGCCGGGGAGCTGTTTTTT

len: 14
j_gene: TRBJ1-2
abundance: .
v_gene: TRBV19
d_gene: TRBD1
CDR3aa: CASSMRDRDYGYTF
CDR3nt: TGTGCCAGTAGTATGCGCGACAGGGACTATGGCTACACCTTC

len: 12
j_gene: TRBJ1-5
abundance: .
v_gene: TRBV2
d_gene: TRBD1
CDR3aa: CATRQGTQPQHF
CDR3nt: TGTGCCACCCGACAGGGAACTCAGCCCCAGCATTTT

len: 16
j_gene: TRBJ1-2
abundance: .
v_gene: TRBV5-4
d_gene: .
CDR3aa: CASSLGGTGSNYGYTF
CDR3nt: TGTGCCAGCAGCTTGGGTGGTACGGGATCTAACTATGGCTACACCTTC

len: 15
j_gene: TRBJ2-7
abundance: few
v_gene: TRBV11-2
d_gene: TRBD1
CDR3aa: CASRRPGQRSYEQYF
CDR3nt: TGTGCCAGCAGGCGTCCGGGACAGAGGTCGTACGAGCAGTACTTC

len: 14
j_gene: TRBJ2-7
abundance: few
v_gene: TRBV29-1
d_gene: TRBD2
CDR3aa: CSAGPASGAYEQYF
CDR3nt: TGCAGCGCCGGGCCGGCTAGCGGGGCCTACGAGCAGTACTTC

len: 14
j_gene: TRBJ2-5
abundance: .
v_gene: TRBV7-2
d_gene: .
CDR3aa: CASSPLAVGETQYF
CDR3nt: TGTGCCAGCAGCCCACTAGCTGTGGGTGAGACCCAGTACTTC

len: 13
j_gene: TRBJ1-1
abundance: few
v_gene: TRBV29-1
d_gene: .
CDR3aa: CSVSVWANTEAFF
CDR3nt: TGCAGCGTTTCGGTCTGGGCGAACACTGAAGCTTTCTTT

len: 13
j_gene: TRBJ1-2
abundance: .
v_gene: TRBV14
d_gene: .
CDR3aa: CASSHVGSYGYTF
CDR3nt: TGTGCCAGCAGCCATGTGGGCAGCTATGGCTACACCTTC

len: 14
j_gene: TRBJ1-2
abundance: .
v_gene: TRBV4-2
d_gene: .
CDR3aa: CASSSGGANYGYTF
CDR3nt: TGTGCCAGCAGCTCCGGTGGGGCGAACTATGGCTACACCTTC

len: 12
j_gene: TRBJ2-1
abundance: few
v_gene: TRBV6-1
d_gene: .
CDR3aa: CASRPPGQQQFF
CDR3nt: TGTGCCAGCAGACCACCGGGACAACAGCAGTTCTTC

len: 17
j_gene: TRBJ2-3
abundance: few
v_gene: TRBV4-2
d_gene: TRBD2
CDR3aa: CASSQVMGGRAVNTQYF
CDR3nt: TGTGCCAGCAGCCAAGTAATGGGCGGGAGGGCCGTGAATACGCAGTATTTT

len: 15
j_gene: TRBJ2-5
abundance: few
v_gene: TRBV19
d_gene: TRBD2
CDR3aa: CASSSTSGIQETQYF
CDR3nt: TGTGCCAGTAGTTCGACTAGCGGTATACAAGAGACCCAGTACTTC

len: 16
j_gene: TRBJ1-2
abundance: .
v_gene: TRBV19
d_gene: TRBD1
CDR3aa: CASRNIAGTGGDGYTF
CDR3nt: TGTGCCAGTAGGAATATTGCGGGAACAGGGGGCGATGGCTACACCTTC

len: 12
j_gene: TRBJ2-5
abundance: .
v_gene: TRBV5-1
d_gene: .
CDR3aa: CASSSGQETQYF
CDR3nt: TGCGCCAGCAGTTCGGGCCAAGAGACCCAGTACTTC

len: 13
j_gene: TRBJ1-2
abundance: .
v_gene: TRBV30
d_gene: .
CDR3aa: CAWSTKGVSGYTF
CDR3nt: TGTGCCTGGAGCACAAAAGGAGTTTCTGGCTACACCTTC

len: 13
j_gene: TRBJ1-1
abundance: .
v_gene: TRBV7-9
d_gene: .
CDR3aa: CASGWMEITEAFF
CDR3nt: TGTGCCAGCGGCTGGATGGAGATCACTGAAGCTTTCTTT

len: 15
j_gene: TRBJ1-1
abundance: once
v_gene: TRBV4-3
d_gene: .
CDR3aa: CASSHSDRPNTEAFF
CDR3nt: TGCGCCAGCAGCCACTCCGACAGGCCGAACACTGAAGCTTTCTTT